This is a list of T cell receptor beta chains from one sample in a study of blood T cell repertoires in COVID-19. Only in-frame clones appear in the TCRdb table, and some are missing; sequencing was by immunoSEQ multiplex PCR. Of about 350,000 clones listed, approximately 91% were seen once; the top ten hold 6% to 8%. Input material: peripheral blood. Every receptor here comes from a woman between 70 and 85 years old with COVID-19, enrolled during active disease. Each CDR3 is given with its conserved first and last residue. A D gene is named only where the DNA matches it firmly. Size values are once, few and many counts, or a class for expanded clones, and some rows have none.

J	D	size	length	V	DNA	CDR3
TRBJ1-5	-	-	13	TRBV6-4	TGTGCCAGCAGTGACGGAGGAGGGCGGCCCCAGCATTTT	CASSDGGGRPQHF
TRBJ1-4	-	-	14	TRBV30	TGTGCCTGGATTCCGAAGGGGGATAGAGAAAAACTGTTTTTT	CAWIPKGDREKLFF
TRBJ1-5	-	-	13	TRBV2	TGTGCTAGCAGAGTGCAGAACAATCAGCCCCAGCATTTT	CASRVQNNQPQHF
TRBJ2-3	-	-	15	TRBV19	TGTGCCAGTAGTATATGGGCCTTTAGCACAGATACGCAGTATTTT	CASSIWAFSTDTQYF
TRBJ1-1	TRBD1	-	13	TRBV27	TGTGCCAGCAGTCCCCGACAGGGCCCTGAAGCTTTCTTT	CASSPRQGPEAFF
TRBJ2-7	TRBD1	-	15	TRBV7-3	TGTGCCAGCAGCTTAACAGGGACAGGGGGCTACGAGCAGTACTTC	CASSLTGTGGYEQYF
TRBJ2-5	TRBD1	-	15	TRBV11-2	TGTGCCAGCAGCACCCGGGACAGGGTCCAAGAGACCCAGTACTTC	CASSTRDRVQETQYF
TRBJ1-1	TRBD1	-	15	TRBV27	TGTGCCAGCAGATCCTCCTGGACAGGCAGCACTGAAGCTTTCTTT	CASRSSWTGSTEAFF
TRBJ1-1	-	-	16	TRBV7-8	TGTGCCAGCAGCCCCTCGTTGTGGCCTTGGAACACTGAAGCTTTCTTT	CASSPSLWPWNTEAFF
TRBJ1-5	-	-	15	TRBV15	TGTGCCACCAGCAGCAGACAGTATAGCAATCAGCCCCAGCATTTT	CATSSRQYSNQPQHF
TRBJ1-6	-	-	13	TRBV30	TGTGCCTGGAGTAAGACTCCTAATTCACCCCTCCACTTT	CAWSKTPNSPLHF
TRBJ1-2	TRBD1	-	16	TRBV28	TGTGCCAGCAGTGACCCGGGACAGGGAATCGGCTATGGCTACACCTTC	CASSDPGQGIGYGYTF
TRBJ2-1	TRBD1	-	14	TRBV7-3	TGTGCCAGCAGCCTAGGACAGGGCCTCAATGAGCAGTTCTTC	CASSLGQGLNEQFF
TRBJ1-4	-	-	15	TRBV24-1	TGTGCCACCTCTCGTGGGCGGGGGACTAATGAAAAACTGTTTTTT	CATSRGRGTNEKLFF
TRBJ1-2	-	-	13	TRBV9	TGTGCCAGCAGCGCGGGAGGAGGGGAAGGCTACACCTTC	CASSAGGGEGYTF
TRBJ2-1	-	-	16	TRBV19	TGTGCCAGTAGTAGAGGGAAATCCAGCGTTTACAATGAGCAGTTCTTC	CASSRGKSSVYNEQFF
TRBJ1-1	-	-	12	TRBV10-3	TGTGCCACCTCAGGGGAGAACACTGAAGCTTTCTTT	CATSGENTEAFF
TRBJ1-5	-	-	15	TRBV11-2	TGTGCCAGCAGCCTCGACACCAATAGCAATCAGCCCCAGCATTTT	CASSLDTNSNQPQHF
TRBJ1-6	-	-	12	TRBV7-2	TGTGCCAGCAGCCGGTATAATTCACCCCTCCACTTT	CASSRYNSPLHF
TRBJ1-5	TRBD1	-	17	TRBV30	TGTGCCTGGAGTGAAGGGACAGGGACTTATAGCAATCAGCCCCAGCATTTT	CAWSEGTGTYSNQPQHF
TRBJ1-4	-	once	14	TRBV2	TGTGCCAGCGGGGGACAACGGGCTAATGAAAAACTGTTTTTT	CASGGQRANEKLFF
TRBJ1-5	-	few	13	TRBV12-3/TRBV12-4	TGTGCCAGCAGCCCGCAGGGAAGTCAGCCCCAGCATTTT	CASSPQGSQPQHF
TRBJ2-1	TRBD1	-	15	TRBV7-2	TGTGCCAGCAGCTTACTCGGACAGGGGGCTTCCTCGCAGTTCTTC	CASSLLGQGASSQFF
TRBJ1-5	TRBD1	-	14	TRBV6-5	TGTGCCAGCAAGACAGGGGGCGCGAATCAGCCCCAGCATTTT	CASKTGGANQPQHF
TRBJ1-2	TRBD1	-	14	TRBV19	TGTGCCAGTAGCGACAGGGGACCTAACTATGGCTACACCTTC	CASSDRGPNYGYTF
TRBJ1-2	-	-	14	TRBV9	TGTGCCAGCAGCGTAGGGGGGGGCGCAGGTGGCTACACCTTC	CASSVGGGAGGYTF
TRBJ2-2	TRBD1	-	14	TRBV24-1	TGTGCCACCAGTGACAAGACAGGGGCCGGGGAGCTGTTTTTT	CATSDKTGAGELFF
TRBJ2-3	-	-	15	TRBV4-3	TGCGCCAGCAGTCTGGGGAGGGGGTTGGAAGATACGCAGTATTTT	CASSLGRGLEDTQYF
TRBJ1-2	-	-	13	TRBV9	TGTGCCAGCAGCGTAAGGCAGGGCGATGGCTACACCTTC	CASSVRQGDGYTF
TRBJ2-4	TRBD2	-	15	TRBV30	TGTGCCTGGAGTGTAGCGGGGGGTACCAAAAACATTCAGTACTTC	CAWSVAGGTKNIQYF
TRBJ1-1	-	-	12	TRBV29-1	TGCAGCGTTGAAGCCTCAGCGTTTGAAGCTTTCTTT	CSVEASAFEAFF
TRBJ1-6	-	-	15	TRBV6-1	TGTGCCAGCAGTGAACCGGGGAGAACTAATTCACCCCTCCACTTT	CASSEPGRTNSPLHF
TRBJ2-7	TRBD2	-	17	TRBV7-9	TGTGCCAGCAGCTTAACTAGCGGGGGGACCCTTCCTAACGAGCAGTACTTC	CASSLTSGGTLPNEQYF
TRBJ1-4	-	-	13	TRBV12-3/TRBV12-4	TGTGCCAGCAGCCCTAAGCAGGGGGAAAAACTGTTTTTT	CASSPKQGEKLFF
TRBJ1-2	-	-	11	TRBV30	TGTGCCTGGAGTCCAGGGAACGGCTACACCTTC	CAWSPGNGYTF
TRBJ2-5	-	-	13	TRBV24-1	TGTGCCACCAGTGAATCCGACCAAGAGACCCAGTACTTC	CATSESDQETQYF
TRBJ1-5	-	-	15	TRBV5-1	TGCGCCAGCAGGGTTTCCTTAGATCGCAATCAGCCCCAGCATTTT	CASRVSLDRNQPQHF
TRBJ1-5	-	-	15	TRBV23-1	TGCGCCAGCAGTCAATCGTATGGTCTAGATCAGCCCCAGCATTTT	CASSQSYGLDQPQHF
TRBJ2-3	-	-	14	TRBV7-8	TGTGCCAGCAGCCCGATCCCACACACAGATACGCAGTATTTT	CASSPIPHTDTQYF
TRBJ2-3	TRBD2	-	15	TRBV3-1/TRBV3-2	TGTGCCAGCAGCCGGGCTAGCGGAGGCACAGATACGCAGTATTTT	CASSRASGGTDTQYF
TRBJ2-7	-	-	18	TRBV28	TGTGCCAGCCCCGATGGGGGGGGGCCAATCAGTACATCTTACGAGCAGTACTTC	CASPDGGGPISTSYEQYF
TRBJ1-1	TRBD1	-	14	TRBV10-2	TGCGCCAGCAGGCCCGGACAGGTTTACACTGAAGCTTTCTTT	CASRPGQVYTEAFF
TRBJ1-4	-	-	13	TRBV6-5	TGTGCCAGCAGTTTTGGAGGTTATGAAAAACTGTTTTTT	CASSFGGYEKLFF
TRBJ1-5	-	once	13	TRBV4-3	TGCGCCAGCAGCCAAGATCGGGTTCAGCCCCAGCATTTT	CASSQDRVQPQHF
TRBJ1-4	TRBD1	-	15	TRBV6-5	TGTGCCAGCAGTTACGCCGGGACAGGGGGCGAAAAACTGTTTTTT	CASSYAGTGGEKLFF
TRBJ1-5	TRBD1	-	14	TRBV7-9	TGTGCCAGCAGCTTCGGACAGGGAAGCCAGCCCCAGCATTTT	CASSFGQGSQPQHF
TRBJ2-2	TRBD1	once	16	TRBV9	TGTGCCAGCAGCGCATCCGGGACAGGAAACACCGGGGAGCTGTTTTTT	CASSASGTGNTGELFF
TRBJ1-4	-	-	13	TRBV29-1	TGCAGCGTTGAAGAAGGAGGCGACGAAAAACTGTTTTTT	CSVEEGGDEKLFF
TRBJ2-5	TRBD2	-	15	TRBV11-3	TGTGCCAGCAGCTTAGGGCGGGGGGGCCAAGAGACCCAGTACTTC	CASSLGRGGQETQYF
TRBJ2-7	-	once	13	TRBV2	TGTGCCAGCAGGAATATCGTCAGGATCAGGCAGTACTTC	CASRNIVRIRQYF